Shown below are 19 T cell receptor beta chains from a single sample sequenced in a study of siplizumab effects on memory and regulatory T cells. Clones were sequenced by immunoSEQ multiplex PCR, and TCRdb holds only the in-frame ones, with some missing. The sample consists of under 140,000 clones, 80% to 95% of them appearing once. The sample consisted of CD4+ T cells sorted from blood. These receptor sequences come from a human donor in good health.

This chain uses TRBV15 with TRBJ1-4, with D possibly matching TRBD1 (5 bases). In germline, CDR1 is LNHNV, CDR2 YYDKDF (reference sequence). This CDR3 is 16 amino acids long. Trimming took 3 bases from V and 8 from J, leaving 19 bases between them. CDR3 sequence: CATSSGAQFIGEKLFF. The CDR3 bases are TGTGCCACCAGCAGTGGGGCGCAGTTTATCGGGGAAAAACTGTTTTTT. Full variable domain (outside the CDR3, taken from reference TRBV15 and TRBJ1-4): DAMVIQNPRYQVTQFGKPVTLSCSQTLNHNVMYWYQQKSSQAPKLLFHYYDKDFNNEADTPDNFQSRRPNTSFCFLDIRSPGLGDTAMYLCATSSGAQFIGEKLFFGSGTQLSVL.

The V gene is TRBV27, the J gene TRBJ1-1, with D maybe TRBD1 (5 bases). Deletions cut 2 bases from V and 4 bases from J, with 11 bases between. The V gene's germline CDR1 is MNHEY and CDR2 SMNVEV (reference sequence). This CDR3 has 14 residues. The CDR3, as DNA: TGTGCCAGCAGTTTAGGGCAGGGTAGCACTGAAGCTTTCTTT. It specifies CASSLGQGSTEAFF.

The CDR3 region is CASSSDRRAYDEQFF. The CDR3 region has the DNA TGTGCCAGCAGCTCGGACAGGAGGGCGTACGATGAGCAGTTCTTC. The chain recombines TRBV7-3 with TRBJ2-1; perhaps TRBD1 as D (7 bases). Trimming cost V 4 bases and J 8 bases, with 18 bases left between them. CDR3 size: 15 residues. The germline V gene encodes CDR1 SGHTA and CDR2 FQGTGA.

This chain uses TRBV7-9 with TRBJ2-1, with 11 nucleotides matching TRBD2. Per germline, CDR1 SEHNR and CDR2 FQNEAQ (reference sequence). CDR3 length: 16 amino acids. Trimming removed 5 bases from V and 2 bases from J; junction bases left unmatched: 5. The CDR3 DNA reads TGTGCCAGCAGCGAGGGACTAGCGGAGCCCTACAATGAGCAGTTCTTC. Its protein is CASSEGLAEPYNEQFF.

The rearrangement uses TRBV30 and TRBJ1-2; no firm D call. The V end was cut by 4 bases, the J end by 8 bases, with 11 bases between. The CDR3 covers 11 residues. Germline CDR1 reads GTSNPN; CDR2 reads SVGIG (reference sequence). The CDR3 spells CAWMRILGYTF. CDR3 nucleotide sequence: TGTGCCTGGATGCGGATTTTGGGCTACACCTTC. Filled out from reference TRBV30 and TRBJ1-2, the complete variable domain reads SQTIHQWPATLVQPVGSPLSLECTVEGTSNPNLYWYRQAAGRGLQLLFYSVGIGQISSEVPQNLSASRPQDRQFILSSKKLLLSDSGFYLCAWMRILGYTFGSGTRLTVV.

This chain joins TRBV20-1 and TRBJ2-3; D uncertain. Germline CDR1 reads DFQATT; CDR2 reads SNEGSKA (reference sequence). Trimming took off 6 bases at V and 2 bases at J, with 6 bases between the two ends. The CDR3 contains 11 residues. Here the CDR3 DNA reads TGCAGTGCCTGGATCACAGATACGCAGTATTTT. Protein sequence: CSAWITDTQYF.

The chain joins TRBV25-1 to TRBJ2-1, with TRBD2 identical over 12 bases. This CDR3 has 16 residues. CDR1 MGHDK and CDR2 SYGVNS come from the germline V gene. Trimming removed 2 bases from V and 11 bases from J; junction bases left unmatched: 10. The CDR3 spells CASSEGKLAGGGKQFF. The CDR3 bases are TGTGCCAGCAGTGAAGGTAAACTAGCGGGAGGAGGGAAGCAGTTCTTC.

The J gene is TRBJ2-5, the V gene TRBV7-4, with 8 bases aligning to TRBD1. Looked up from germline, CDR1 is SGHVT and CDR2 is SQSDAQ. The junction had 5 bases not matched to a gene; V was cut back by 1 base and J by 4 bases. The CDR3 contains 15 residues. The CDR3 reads CASSLERQGPETQYF. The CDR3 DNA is TGTGCCAGCAGCTTAGAGCGACAGGGGCCAGAGACCCAGTACTTC.

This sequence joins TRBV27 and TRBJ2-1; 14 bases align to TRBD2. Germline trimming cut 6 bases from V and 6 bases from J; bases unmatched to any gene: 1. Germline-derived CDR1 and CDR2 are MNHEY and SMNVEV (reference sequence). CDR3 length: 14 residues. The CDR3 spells CASRGLAGVNEQFF. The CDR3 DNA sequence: TGTGCCAGCAGGGGACTAGCGGGAGTCAATGAGCAGTTCTTC.

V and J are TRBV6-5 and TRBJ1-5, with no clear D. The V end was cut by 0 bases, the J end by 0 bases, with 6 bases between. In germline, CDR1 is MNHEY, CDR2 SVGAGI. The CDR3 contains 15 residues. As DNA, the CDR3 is TGTGCCAGCAGTTACTCCCAGGTTAGCAATCAGCCCCAGCATTTT. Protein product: CASSYSQVSNQPQHF.

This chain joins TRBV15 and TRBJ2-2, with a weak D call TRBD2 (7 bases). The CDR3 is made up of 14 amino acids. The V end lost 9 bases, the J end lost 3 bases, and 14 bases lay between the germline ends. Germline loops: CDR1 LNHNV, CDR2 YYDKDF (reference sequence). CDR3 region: CATSRGGDTGELFF. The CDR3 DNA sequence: TGTGCCACTTCCAGGGGAGGGGACACCGGGGAGCTGTTTTTT.

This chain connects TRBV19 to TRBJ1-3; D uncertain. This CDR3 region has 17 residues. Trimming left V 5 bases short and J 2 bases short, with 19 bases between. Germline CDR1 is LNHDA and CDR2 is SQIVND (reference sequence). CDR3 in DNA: TGTGCCAGTAGTCCCTGGACCCCCGGGAGCGCTGGAAACACCATATATTTT. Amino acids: CASSPWTPGSAGNTIYF.

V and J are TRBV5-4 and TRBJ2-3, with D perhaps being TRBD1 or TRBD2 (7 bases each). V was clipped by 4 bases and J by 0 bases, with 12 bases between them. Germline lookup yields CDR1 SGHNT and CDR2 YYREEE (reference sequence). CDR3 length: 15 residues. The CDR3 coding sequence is TGTGCCAGCAGCCCCAGGGGGGGAAGCACAGATACGCAGTATTTT. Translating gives CASSPRGGSTDTQYF.

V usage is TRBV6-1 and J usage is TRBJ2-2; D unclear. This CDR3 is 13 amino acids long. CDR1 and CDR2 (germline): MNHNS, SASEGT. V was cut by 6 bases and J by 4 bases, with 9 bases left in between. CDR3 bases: TGTGCCAGCAGGGCGACAATCACCGGGGAGCTGTTTTTT. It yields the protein CASRATITGELFF.

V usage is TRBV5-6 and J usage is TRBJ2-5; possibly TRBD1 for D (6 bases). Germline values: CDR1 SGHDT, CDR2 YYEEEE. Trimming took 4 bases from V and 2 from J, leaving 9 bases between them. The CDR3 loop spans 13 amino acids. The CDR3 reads CASSTGQQETQYF. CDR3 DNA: TGTGCCAGCAGCACAGGACAGCAAGAGACCCAGTACTTC.

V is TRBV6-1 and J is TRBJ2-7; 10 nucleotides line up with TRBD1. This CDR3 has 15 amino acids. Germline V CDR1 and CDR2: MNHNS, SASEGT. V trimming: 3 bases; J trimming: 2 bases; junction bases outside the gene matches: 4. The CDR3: CASSDPGTGAYEQYF. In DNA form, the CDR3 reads TGTGCCAGCAGTGACCCCGGGACAGGGGCCTACGAGCAGTACTTC.

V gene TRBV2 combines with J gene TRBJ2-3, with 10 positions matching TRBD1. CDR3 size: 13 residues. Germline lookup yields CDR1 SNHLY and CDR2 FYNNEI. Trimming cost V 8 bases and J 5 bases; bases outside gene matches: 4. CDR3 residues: CASRQGAGDTQYF. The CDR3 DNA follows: TGTGCCAGCCGACAGGGGGCTGGAGATACGCAGTATTTT.

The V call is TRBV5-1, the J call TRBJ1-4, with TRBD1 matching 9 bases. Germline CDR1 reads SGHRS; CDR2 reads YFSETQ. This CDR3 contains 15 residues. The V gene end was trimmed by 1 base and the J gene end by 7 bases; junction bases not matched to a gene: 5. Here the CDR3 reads CASSLRTGVGEKLFF. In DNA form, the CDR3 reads TGCGCCAGCAGCTTGAGGACAGGGGTGGGTGAAAAACTGTTTTTT.

The CDR3 bases are TGTGCCAGCAGTGAAAATACGGGACTAGTAGAGACCCAGTACTTC. Protein product: CASSENTGLVETQYF. J is TRBJ2-5 and V is TRBV6-1, with TRBD2 identical over 8 bases. The germline V gene encodes CDR1 MNHNS and CDR2 SASEGT. The V and J ends lost 2 bases and 4 bases, in that order; junction bases with no gene match: 6. The CDR3 extends over 15 amino acids.